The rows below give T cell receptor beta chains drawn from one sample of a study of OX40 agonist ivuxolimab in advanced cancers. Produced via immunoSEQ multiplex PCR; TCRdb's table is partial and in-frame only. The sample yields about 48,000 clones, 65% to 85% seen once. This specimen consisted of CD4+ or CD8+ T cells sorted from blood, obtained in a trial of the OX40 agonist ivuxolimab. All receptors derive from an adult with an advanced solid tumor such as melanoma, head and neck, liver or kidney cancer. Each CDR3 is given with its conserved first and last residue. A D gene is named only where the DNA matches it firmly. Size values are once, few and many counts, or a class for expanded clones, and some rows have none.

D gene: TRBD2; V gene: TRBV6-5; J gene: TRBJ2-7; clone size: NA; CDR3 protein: CASSYAASGSVYEQYF; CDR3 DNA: TGTGCCAGCAGTTACGCGGCTAGCGGGAGTGTATACGAGCAGTACTTC
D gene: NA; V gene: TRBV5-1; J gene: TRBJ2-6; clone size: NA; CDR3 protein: CASSLEGAGANVLTF; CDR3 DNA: TGCGCCAGCAGCTTGGAAGGGGCCGGGGCCAACGTCCTGACTTTC
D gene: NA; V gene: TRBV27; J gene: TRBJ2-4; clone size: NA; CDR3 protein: CASSLFPGAVAKNIQYF; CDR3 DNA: TGTGCCAGCAGTTTATTTCCGGGCGCCGTGGCCAAAAACATTCAGTACTTC
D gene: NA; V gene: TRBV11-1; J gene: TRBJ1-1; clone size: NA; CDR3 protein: CASSLERFGGSNTEAFF; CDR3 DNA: TGTGCCAGCAGCTTAGAACGTTTTGGGGGGTCGAACACTGAAGCTTTCTTT
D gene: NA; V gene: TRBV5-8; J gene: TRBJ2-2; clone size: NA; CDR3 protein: CASSLGGNTGELFF; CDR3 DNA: TGTGCCAGCAGCTTGGGGGGTAACACCGGGGAGCTGTTTTTT
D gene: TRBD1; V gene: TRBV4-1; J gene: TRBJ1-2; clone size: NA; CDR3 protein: CASSQEGTGGLYGYTF; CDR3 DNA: TGCGCCAGCAGCCAAGAAGGGACAGGGGGCCTCTATGGCTACACCTTC
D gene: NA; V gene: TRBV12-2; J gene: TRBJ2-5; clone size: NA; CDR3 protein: CASRFRTSGRETQYF; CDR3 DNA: TGTGCAAGTCGCTTCAGGACTAGCGGCAGGGAGACCCAGTACTTC
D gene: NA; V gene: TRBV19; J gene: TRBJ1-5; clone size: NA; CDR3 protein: CASSTRQGQGQPQHF; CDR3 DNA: TGTGCCAGTAGTACGCGGCAGGGGCAAGGTCAGCCCCAGCATTTT
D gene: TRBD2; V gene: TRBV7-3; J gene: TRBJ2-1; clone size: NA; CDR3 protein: CASSLGGNDEQFF; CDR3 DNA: TGTGCCAGCAGCTTGGGGGGGAACGATGAGCAGTTCTTC
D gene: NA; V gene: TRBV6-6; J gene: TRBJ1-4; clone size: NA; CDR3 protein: CASRGYRVDEKLFF; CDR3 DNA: TGTGCCAGCAGGGGTTACAGGGTGGATGAAAAACTGTTTTTT
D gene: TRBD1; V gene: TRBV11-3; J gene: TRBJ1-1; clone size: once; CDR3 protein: CASSSMTGTNTEAFF; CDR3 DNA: TGTGCCAGCAGCTCCATGACAGGGACGAACACTGAAGCTTTCTTT
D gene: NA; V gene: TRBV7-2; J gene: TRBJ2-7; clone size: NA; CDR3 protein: CASSLGGVLSTYEQYF; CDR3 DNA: TGTGCCAGCAGCTTAGGGGGAGTCCTGTCCACCTACGAGCAGTACTTC
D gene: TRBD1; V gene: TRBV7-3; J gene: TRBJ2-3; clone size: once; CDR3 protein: CASSLGAGGHTDTQYF; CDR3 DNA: TGTGCCAGCAGCTTAGGGGCAGGGGGCCACACAGATACGCAGTATTTT
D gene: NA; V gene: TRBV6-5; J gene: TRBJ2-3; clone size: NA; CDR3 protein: CASSYSSRGRDTQYF; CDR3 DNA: TGTGCCAGCAGTTACTCGAGCAGGGGACGAGATACGCAGTATTTT
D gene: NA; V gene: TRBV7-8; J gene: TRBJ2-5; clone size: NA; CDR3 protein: CASSLFPGQETQYF; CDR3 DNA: TGTGCCAGCAGCTTATTCCCAGGCCAAGAGACCCAGTACTTC
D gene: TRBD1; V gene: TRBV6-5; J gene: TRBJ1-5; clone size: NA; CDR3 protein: CASSLTGGDQPQHF; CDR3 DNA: TGTGCCAGCAGTTTGACAGGGGGGGATCAGCCCCAGCATTTT
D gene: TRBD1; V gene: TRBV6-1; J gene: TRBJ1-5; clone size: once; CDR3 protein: CASRRTGGGNQPQHF; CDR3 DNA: TGTGCCAGCAGGAGGACAGGGGGAGGCAATCAGCCCCAGCATTTT
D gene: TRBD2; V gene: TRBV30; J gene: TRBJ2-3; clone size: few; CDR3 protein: CAWSSAGGTDTQYF; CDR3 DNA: TGTGCCTGGAGTTCAGCGGGAGGCACAGATACGCAGTATTTT
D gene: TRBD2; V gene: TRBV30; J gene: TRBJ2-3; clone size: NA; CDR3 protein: CAWSVWSQERGGTDTQYF; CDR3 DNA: TGTGCCTGGAGTGTATGGAGTCAGGAGCGGGGGGGCACAGATACGCAGTATTTT
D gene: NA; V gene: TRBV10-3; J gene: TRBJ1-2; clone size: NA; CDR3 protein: CATTGPAGGGYTF; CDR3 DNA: TGTGCCACCACAGGGCCTGCGGGAGGTGGCTACACCTTC
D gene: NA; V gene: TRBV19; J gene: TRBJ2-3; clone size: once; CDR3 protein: CASSKDSTRDTQYF; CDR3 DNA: TGTGCCAGTAGTAAGGACAGTACTAGGGATACGCAGTATTTT
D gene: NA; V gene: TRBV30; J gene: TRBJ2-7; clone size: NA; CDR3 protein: CAWSQDYEQYF; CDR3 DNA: TGTGCCTGGAGTCAAGACTACGAGCAGTACTTC
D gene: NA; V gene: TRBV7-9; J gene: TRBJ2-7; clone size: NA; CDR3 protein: CASSLARRSSYEQYF; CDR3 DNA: TGTGCCAGCAGCTTAGCTCGGCGGAGCTCCTACGAGCAGTACTTC
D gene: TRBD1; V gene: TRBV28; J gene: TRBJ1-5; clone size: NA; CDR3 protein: CASSSGGNDQPQHF; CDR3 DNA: TGTGCCAGCAGTTCAGGGGGGAACGATCAGCCCCAGCATTTT
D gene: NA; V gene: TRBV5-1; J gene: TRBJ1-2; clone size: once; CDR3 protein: CASSSDSRNYGYTF; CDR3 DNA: TGCGCCAGCAGCTCAGACAGTCGCAACTATGGCTACACCTTC
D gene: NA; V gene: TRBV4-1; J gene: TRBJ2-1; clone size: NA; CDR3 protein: CASSQGDLYFSYNEQFF; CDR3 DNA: TGCGCCAGCAGCCAGGGGGACCTGTACTTCTCCTACAATGAGCAGTTCTTC
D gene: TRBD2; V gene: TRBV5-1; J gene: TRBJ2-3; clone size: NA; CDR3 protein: CASRVVSGGATDTQYF; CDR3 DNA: TGCGCCAGCAGAGTGGTTAGCGGGGGGGCAACAGATACGCAGTATTTT
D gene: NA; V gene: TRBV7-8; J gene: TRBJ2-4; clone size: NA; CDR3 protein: CASRGRDPKNIQYF; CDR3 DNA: TGTGCCAGCCGCGGGCGGGACCCCAAAAACATTCAGTACTTC
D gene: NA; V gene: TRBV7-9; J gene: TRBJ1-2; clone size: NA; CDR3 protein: CASSLAQTGILGYTF; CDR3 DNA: TGTGCCAGCAGCTTAGCGCAAACCGGGATACTAGGCTACACCTTC
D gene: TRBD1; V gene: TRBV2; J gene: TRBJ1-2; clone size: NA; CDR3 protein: CASSEEGDRDCYTF; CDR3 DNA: TGTGCCAGCAGTGAAGAAGGCGACAGGGACTGCTACACCTTC
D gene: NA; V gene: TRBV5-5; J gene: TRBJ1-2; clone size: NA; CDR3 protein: CASSLQDFGGYTF; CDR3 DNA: TGTGCCAGCAGCCTACAGGATTTCGGAGGCTACACCTTC
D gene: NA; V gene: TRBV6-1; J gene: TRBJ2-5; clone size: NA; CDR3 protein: CASSEVAGWEETQYF; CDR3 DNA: TGTGCCAGCAGTGAAGTGGCAGGGTGGGAAGAGACCCAGTACTTC
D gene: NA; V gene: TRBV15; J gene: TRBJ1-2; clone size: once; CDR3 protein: CATSRELGQSYGYTF; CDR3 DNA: TGTGCCACCAGCAGAGAACTCGGACAGAGCTATGGCTACACCTTC
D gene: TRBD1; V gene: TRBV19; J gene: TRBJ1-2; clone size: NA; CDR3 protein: CASSRQGDGYTF; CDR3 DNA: TGTGCCAGTAGTAGACAGGGAGATGGCTACACCTTC
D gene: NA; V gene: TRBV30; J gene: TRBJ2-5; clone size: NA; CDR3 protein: CAWTWGYETQYF; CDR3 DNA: TGTGCCTGGACTTGGGGCTATGAGACCCAGTACTTC
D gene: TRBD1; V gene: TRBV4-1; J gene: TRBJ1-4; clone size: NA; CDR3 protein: CASSRGQALGEKLFF; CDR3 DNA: TGCGCCAGCAGCCGAGGACAGGCGCTTGGAGAAAAACTGTTTTTT
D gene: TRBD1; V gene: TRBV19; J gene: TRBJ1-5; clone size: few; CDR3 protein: CASSIVGRGQGNQPQHF; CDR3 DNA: TGTGCCAGTAGTATCGTGGGGAGGGGACAGGGGAATCAGCCCCAGCATTTT
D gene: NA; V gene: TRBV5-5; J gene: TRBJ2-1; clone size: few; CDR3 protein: CASSPGEHEQFF; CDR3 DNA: TGTGCCAGCAGCCCAGGGGAGCATGAGCAGTTCTTC
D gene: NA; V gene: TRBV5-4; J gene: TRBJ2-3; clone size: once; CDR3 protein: CASKAESGTDTQYF; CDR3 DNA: TGTGCCAGCAAGGCCGAGTCGGGCACAGATACGCAGTATTTT
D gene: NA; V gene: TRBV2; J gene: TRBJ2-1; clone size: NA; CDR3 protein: CASSLDQEHEQFF; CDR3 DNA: TGTGCCAGCAGTCTGGACCAGGAGCATGAGCAGTTCTTC
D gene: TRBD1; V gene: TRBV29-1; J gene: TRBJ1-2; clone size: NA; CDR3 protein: CSVEARFEDRASYGYTF; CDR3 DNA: TGCAGCGTTGAAGCTCGATTCGAGGACAGGGCCTCTTATGGCTACACCTTC
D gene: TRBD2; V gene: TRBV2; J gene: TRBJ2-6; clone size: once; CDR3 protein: CASGGDGNSGANVLTF; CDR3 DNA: TGTGCCAGCGGGGGGGACGGTAACTCTGGGGCCAACGTCCTGACTTTC
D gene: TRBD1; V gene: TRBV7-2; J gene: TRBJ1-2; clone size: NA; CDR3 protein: CASRFDRGSNYGYTF; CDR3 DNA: TGTGCCAGCAGATTTGACAGGGGAAGTAACTATGGCTACACCTTC
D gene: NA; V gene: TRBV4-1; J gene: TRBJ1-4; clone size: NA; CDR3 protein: CASGGRPRDEKLFF; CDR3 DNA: TGCGCCAGCGGGGGACGCCCACGAGATGAAAAACTGTTTTTT
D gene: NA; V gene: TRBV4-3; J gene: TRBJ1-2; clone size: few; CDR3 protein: CASSQDFDSSYGYTF; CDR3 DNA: TGCGCCAGCAGCCAAGATTTCGATAGTAGCTATGGCTACACCTTC
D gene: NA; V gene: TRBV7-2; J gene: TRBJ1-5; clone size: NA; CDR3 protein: CASSLFRSGRNQPQHF; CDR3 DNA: TGTGCCAGCAGCTTATTCAGAAGCGGTCGGAATCAGCCCCAGCATTTT
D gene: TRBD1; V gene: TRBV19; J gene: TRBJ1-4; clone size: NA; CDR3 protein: CASRRETGTNEKLFF; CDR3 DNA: TGTGCCAGTAGGAGAGAGACAGGGACTAATGAAAAACTGTTTTTT
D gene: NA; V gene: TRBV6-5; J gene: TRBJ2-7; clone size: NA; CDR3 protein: CASSSTGTAYEQYF; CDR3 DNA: TGTGCCAGCAGTTCCACCGGGACTGCATACGAGCAGTACTTC
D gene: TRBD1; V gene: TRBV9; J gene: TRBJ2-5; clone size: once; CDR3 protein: CASSVAPGGMETQYF; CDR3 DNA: TGTGCCAGCAGCGTAGCTCCAGGGGGCATGGAGACCCAGTACTTC
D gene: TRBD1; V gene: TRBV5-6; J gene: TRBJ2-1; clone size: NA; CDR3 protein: CASSVTGTGDYNEQFF; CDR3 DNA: TGTGCCAGCAGCGTCACCGGGACAGGGGACTACAATGAGCAGTTCTTC
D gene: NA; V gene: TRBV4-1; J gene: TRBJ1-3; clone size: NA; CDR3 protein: CASSQGFVPGRERLSGNTIYF; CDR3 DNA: TGCGCCAGCAGCCAAGGATTCGTGCCAGGGAGGGAAAGGTTGTCTGGAAACACCATATATTTT